The T cell receptor (beta chain) under discussion was sequenced for a study of shared clonotypes between healthy human individuals. Assay: immunoSEQ multiplex PCR; the TCRdb copy retains only in-frame clones and omits some. The sample shows 2 million or so clones, 85% to 95% of them seen only once. This TCR derives from a man younger than 35 in good health. Sequencing was performed on naive CD4+ T cells sorted from blood. Subset noted: CD45RA+ positively selected.

CDR3 sequence (DNA): TGTGCCAGCAGCCCTTCGTCCGGGAGCACAGATACGCAGTATTTT. Its protein product is CASSPSSGSTDTQYF. The V call is TRBV5-8, the J call TRBJ2-3; D is ambiguous. Germline V gene data show CDR1 as SGHTS and CDR2 as YDEGEE. This CDR3 is built from 15 residues. Trimming cost V 4 bases and J 0 bases, with 12 bases left between them. The full variable domain, completed using reference TRBV5-8 and TRBJ2-3, is EAGVTQSPTHLIKTRGQQATLRCSPISGHTSVYWYQQALGLGLQFLLWYDEGEERNRGNFPPRFSGRQFPNYSSELNVNALELEDSALYLCASSPSSGSTDTQYFGPGTRLTVL.